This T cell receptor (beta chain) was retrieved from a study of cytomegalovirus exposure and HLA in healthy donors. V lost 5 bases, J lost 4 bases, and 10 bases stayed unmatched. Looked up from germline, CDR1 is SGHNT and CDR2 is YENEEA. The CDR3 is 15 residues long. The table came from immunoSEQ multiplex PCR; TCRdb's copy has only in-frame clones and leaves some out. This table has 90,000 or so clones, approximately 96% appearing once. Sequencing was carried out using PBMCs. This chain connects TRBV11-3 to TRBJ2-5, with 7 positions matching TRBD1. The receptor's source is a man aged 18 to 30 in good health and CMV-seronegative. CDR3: CASSPRGTALETQYF. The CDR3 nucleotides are TGTGCCAGCAGCCCTAGGGGGACAGCCCTAGAGACCCAGTACTTC.